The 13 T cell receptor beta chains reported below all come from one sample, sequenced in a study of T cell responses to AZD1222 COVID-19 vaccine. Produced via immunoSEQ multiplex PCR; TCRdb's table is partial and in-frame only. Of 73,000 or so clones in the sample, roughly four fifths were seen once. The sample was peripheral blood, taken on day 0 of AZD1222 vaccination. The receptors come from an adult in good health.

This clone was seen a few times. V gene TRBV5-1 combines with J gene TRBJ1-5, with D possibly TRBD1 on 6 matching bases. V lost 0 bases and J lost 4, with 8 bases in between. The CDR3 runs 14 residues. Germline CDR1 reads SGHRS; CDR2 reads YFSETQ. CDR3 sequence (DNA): TGCGCCAGCAGCTTGGACACAGGGAATCAGCCCCAGCATTTT. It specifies CASSLDTGNQPQHF.

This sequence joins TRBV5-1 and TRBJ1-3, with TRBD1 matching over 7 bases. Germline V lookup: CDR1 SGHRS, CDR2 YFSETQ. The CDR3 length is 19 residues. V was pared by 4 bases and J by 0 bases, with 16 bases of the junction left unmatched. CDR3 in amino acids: CASSPQGPGQLFSGNTIYF. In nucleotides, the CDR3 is TGCGCCAGCAGCCCACAAGGGCCGGGACAGTTATTCTCTGGAAACACCATATATTTT.

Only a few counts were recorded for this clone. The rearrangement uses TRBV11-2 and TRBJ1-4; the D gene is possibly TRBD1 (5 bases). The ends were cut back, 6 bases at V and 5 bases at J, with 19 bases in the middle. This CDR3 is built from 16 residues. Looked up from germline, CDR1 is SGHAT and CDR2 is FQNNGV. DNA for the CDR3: TGTGCCAGCAGAAAAGGGTCCGGGGGTAGAAATGAAAAACTGTTTTTT. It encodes CASRKGSGGRNEKLFF.

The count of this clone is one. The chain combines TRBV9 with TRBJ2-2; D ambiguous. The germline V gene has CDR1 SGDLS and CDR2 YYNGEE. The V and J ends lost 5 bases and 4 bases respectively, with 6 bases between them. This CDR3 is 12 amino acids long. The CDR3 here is CASRGLTGELFF. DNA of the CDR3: TGTGCCAGCAGGGGTCTCACCGGGGAGCTGTTTTTT.

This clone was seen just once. The CDR3 nucleotides are TGTGCCAGCAGCGGCACAGGAACTGGTTCACCCCTCCACTTT. This sequence encodes CASSGTGTGSPLHF. The rearrangement links TRBV9 to TRBJ1-6; TRBD1 might be the D (5 bases). V shed 3 bases and J shed 9 bases, with 13 bases lying between them. CDR1 and CDR2 from the germline V gene are SGDLS and YYNGEE. The CDR3 runs to 14 residues.

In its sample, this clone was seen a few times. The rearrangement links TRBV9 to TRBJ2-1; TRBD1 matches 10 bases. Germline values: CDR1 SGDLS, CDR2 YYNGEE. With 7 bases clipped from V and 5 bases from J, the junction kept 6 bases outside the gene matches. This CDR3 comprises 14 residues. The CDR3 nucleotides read TGTGCCAGCGGACAGGGGGAGAGGGACAATGAGCAGTTCTTC. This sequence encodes CASGQGERDNEQFF.

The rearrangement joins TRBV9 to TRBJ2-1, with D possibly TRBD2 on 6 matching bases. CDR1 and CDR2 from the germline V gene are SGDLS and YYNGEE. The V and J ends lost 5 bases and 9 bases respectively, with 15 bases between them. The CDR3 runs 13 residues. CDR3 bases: TGTGCCAGCAGAGGGGACCTGGGGGGTGAGCAGTTCTTC. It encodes CASRGDLGGEQFF.

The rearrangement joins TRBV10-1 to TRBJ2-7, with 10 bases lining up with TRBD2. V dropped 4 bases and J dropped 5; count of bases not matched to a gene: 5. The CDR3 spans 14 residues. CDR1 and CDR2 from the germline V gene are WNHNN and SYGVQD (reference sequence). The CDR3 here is CASSVSGGDDEQYF. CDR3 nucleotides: TGCGCCAGCAGTGTGAGCGGGGGGGACGACGAGCAGTACTTC.

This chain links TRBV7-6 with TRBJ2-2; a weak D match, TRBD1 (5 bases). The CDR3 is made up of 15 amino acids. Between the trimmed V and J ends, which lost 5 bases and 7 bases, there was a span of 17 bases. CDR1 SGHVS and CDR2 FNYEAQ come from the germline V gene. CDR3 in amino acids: CASSGNQGVGGELFF. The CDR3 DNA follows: TGTGCCAGCAGCGGTAACCAGGGCGTCGGCGGGGAGCTGTTTTTT.

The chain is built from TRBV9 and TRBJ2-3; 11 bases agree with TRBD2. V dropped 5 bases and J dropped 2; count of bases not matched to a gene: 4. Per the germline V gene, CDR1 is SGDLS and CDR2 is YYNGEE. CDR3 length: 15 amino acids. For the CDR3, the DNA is TGTGCCAGCAGTTCTAGCGGGGGGCACACAGATACGCAGTATTTT. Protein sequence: CASSSSGGHTDTQYF.

The CDR3 sequence: CASSLSDRGYGNTIYF. Here the CDR3 DNA reads TGTGCCAGCAGTTTATCCGACAGGGGGTATGGAAACACCATATATTTT. The J gene is TRBJ1-3, the V gene TRBV6-5; 9 bases match TRBD1. CDR3 size: 16 residues. V shed 4 bases, J shed 3 bases, and the junction held 7 bases outside the gene matches. The germline V gene has CDR1 MNHEY and CDR2 SVGAGI.

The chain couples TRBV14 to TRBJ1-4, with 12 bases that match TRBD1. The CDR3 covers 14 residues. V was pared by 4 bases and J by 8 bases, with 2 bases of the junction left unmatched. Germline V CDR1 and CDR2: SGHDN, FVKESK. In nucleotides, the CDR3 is TGTGCCAGCAGCCCCGGGACAGGGGGCGAAAAACTGTTTTTT. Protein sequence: CASSPGTGGEKLFF.

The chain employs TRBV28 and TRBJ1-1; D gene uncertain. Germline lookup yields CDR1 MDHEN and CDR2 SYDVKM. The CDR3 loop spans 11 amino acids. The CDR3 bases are TGTGTCGAGGCCAGAAACACTGAAGCTTTCTTT. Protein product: CVEARNTEAFF. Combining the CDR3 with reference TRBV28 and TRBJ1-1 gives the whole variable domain DVKVTQSSRYLVKRTGEKVFLECVQDMDHENMFWYRQDPGLGLRLIYFSYDVKMKEKGDIPEGYSVSREKKERFSLILESASTNQTSMYLCVEARNTEAFFGQGTRLTVV.